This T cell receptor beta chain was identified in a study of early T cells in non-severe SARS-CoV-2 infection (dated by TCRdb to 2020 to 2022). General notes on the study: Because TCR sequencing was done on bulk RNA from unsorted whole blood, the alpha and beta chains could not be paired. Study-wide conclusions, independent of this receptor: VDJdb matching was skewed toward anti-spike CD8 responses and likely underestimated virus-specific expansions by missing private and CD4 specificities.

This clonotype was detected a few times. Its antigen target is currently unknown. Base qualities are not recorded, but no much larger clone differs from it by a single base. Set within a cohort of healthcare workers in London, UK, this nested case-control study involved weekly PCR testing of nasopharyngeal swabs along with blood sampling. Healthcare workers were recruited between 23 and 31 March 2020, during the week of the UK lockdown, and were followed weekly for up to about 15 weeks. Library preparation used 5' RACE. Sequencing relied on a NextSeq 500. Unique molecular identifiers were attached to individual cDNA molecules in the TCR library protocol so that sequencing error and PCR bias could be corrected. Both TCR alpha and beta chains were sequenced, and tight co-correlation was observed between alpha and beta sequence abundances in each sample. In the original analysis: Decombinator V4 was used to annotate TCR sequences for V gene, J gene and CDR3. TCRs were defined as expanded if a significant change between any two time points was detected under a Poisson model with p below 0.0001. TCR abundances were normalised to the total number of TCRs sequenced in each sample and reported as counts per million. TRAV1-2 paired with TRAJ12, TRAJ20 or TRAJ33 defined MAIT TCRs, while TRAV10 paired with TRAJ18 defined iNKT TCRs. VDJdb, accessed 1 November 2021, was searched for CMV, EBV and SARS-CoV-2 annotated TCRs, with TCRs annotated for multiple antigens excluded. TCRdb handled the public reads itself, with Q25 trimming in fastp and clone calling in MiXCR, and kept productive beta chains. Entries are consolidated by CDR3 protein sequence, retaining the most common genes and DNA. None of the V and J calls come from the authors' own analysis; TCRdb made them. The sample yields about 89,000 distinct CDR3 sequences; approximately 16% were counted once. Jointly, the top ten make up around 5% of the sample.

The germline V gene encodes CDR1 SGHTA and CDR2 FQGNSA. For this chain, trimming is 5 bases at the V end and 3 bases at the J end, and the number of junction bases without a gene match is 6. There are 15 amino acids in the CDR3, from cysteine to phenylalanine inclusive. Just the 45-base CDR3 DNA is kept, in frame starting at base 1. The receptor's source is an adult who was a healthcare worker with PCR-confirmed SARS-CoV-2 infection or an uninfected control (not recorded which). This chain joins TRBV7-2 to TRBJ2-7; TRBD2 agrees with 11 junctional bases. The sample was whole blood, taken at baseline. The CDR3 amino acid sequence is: CASSVSGTSGYEQYF. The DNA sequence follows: TGTGCCAGCAGCGTCTCCGGGACTAGCGGCTACGAGCAGTACTTC.